The following is a T cell receptor beta chain sequence with its context. Its antigen is currently unknown. For CDR3 and TCR beta VDJ profiling, genomic DNA was the template used. One entry per CDR3 protein results from TCRdb running MiXCR on the reads. The sample holds about 120,000 distinct CDR3 sequences; over 55% are singletons and the top ten take 25% to 30%. This record belongs to a study of CD8+CD57+ T cells in acquired aplastic anemia. About the study: Average DNA yield from sorted CD4+ and CD8+ cells was 3.2 ug. Study outcomes and limitations: Approximately 29 was the count of CD8+ CDR3 sequences that patients shared with controls. A significant difference in CD8+ Simpson's diversity between patients and controls was not found.

CD8+CD57+ cell expansion, shown by flow cytometry, had occurred in the patients selected for sequencing. In all patients, the disease was severe acquired aplastic anemia. The CDR3 has 14 amino acids. V shed 7 bases and J 5 bases; nucleotides not matched to a gene: 7. Germline CDR1 and CDR2: ENHRY and SYGVKD. The clonotype originates from a human donor with aplastic anemia. The specimen was sorted CD4+, CD8+, or CD8+CD57+ T cells (not recorded which) from PBMCs. The chain carries TRBV10-3 and TRBJ2-5, with 10 bases aligning to TRBD2. As DNA, the CDR3 is TGTGCCATCAAAGCGGGGGGGGAGAGGGAGACCCAGTACTTC. Its protein is CAIKAGGERETQYF.